The rows below give T cell receptor beta chains drawn from one sample of a study of cytomegalovirus exposure and HLA in healthy donors. The repertoire was sequenced with immunoSEQ multiplex PCR; TCRdb's copy has only in-frame clones and lacks some. The table shows more than 150,000 clones, with around 85% occurring only once. The material sequenced was PBMCs. These receptors were taken from a man aged 50 to 60 in good health and CMV-seronegative. The CDR3 runs from the conserved cysteine through the conserved F or W. A D gene is named only where the DNA matches it firmly. Some rows mark clone size as missing; the rest say once, few, many or name a class of expanded clone.

J gene: TRBJ1-6
clone size: -
D gene: TRBD1
V gene: TRBV2
CDR3 DNA: TGTGCCAGCAGCAGGGGGGAGAATAATTCACCCCTCCACTTT
CDR3 protein: CASSRGENNSPLHF

J gene: TRBJ2-2
clone size: -
D gene: -
V gene: TRBV4-1
CDR3 DNA: TGCGCCAGCAGCCAAGTGGCGGGGAACACCGGGGAGCTGTTTTTT
CDR3 protein: CASSQVAGNTGELFF

J gene: TRBJ1-2
clone size: few
D gene: TRBD1
V gene: TRBV5-5
CDR3 DNA: TGTGCCAGCAGCTTTGAACAGGGGCGGATTTATGGCTACACCTTC
CDR3 protein: CASSFEQGRIYGYTF

J gene: TRBJ1-1
clone size: -
D gene: -
V gene: TRBV13
CDR3 DNA: TGTGCCAGCAGCTTAACTATAGGCCTGAAAGCTTTCTTT
CDR3 protein: CASSLTIGLKAFF

J gene: TRBJ1-2
clone size: -
D gene: TRBD1
V gene: TRBV5-6
CDR3 DNA: TGTGCCAGCAGCTTGGGGACAGGGGGCCTATATGGCTACACCTTC
CDR3 protein: CASSLGTGGLYGYTF

J gene: TRBJ1-4
clone size: -
D gene: -
V gene: TRBV18
CDR3 DNA: TGTGCCAGCTCACCAGGGGGGGCCACTAATGAAAAACTGTTTTTT
CDR3 protein: CASSPGGATNEKLFF

J gene: TRBJ2-7
clone size: -
D gene: -
V gene: TRBV7-9
CDR3 DNA: TGTGCCAGCAGCTTAGGTGCCCCTGGCCCCGAGCAGTACTTC
CDR3 protein: CASSLGAPGPEQYF

J gene: TRBJ2-3
clone size: -
D gene: -
V gene: TRBV10-3
CDR3 DNA: TGTGCCATCAGTTTAGCGCAAAGCACAGATACGCAGTATTTT
CDR3 protein: CAISLAQSTDTQYF

J gene: TRBJ1-1
clone size: -
D gene: -
V gene: TRBV7-9
CDR3 DNA: TGTGCCAGCAGCTTAGCGCTAAGGGGTCGTACTGAAGCTTTCTTT
CDR3 protein: CASSLALRGRTEAFF

J gene: TRBJ1-2
clone size: few
D gene: TRBD1
V gene: TRBV2
CDR3 DNA: TGTGCCGTACAGGGGAATGGCTACACCTTC
CDR3 protein: CAVQGNGYTF

J gene: TRBJ2-7
clone size: -
D gene: TRBD1
V gene: TRBV6-5
CDR3 DNA: TGTGCCAGCAGTCGGGGACAGGGGATAAACAACGAGCAGTACTTC
CDR3 protein: CASSRGQGINNEQYF

J gene: TRBJ1-4
clone size: once
D gene: TRBD1
V gene: TRBV7-8
CDR3 DNA: TGTGCCAGCAGCTCAGGACAGGGCGGTGAAAAACTGTTTTTT
CDR3 protein: CASSSGQGGEKLFF

J gene: TRBJ1-5
clone size: -
D gene: TRBD1
V gene: TRBV7-6
CDR3 DNA: TGTGCCAGCAGCTTAGACGGAGGGGGCGGACAGCCCCAGCATTTT
CDR3 protein: CASSLDGGGGQPQHF

J gene: TRBJ1-5
clone size: -
D gene: -
V gene: TRBV6-5
CDR3 DNA: TGTGCCAGCAGTTACTCGGGCGAGCAGCCCCAGCATTTT
CDR3 protein: CASSYSGEQPQHF

J gene: TRBJ1-2
clone size: -
D gene: -
V gene: TRBV6-5
CDR3 DNA: TGTGCCAGCAGTTACGAGGGCCCCGGGAATCTAAGTGGCTACACCTTC
CDR3 protein: CASSYEGPGNLSGYTF

J gene: TRBJ2-1
clone size: few
D gene: -
V gene: TRBV11-2
CDR3 DNA: TGTGCCAGCAGCTTAGTAGCTACCTACAATGAGCAGTTCTTC
CDR3 protein: CASSLVATYNEQFF

J gene: TRBJ1-5
clone size: -
D gene: -
V gene: TRBV2
CDR3 DNA: TGTGCCAGCAGTGTGCAAGGGGATAGCAATCAGCCCCAGCATTTT
CDR3 protein: CASSVQGDSNQPQHF

J gene: TRBJ1-5
clone size: -
D gene: -
V gene: TRBV30
CDR3 DNA: TGTGCCTGGAGGGGGGCAGGGGTCAGACAGCCCCAGCATTTT
CDR3 protein: CAWRGAGVRQPQHF

J gene: TRBJ2-5
clone size: once
D gene: TRBD2
V gene: TRBV7-6
CDR3 DNA: TGTGCCAGCAGCAGGGGGGTAGCGGGGGCCGGGGGAGAGACCCAGTACTTC
CDR3 protein: CASSRGVAGAGGETQYF

J gene: TRBJ2-1
clone size: -
D gene: TRBD2
V gene: TRBV5-1
CDR3 DNA: TGCGCCAGCAGCTTGGGCAGCGGGGACTACAATGAGCAGTTCTTC
CDR3 protein: CASSLGSGDYNEQFF

J gene: TRBJ1-5
clone size: -
D gene: -
V gene: TRBV30
CDR3 DNA: TGTGCCTGGAGTTCCTCTGACTTGGGGCAGTTTAGCAATCAGCCCCAGCATTTT
CDR3 protein: CAWSSSDLGQFSNQPQHF

J gene: TRBJ1-1
clone size: -
D gene: -
V gene: TRBV7-9
CDR3 DNA: TGTGCCAGCAGCTTAGGGGGGGGGCGTGAAGCTTTCTTT
CDR3 protein: CASSLGGGREAFF

J gene: TRBJ2-3
clone size: -
D gene: TRBD2
V gene: TRBV6-1
CDR3 DNA: TGTGCCAGCAACACGGGGGGGGCCACAGATACGCAGTATTTT
CDR3 protein: CASNTGGATDTQYF

J gene: TRBJ2-1
clone size: -
D gene: -
V gene: TRBV11-3
CDR3 DNA: TGTGCCAGCAGCCCGGGGGAGAATGAGCAGTTCTTC
CDR3 protein: CASSPGENEQFF

J gene: TRBJ2-1
clone size: once
D gene: TRBD2
V gene: TRBV5-6
CDR3 DNA: TGTGCCAGCAGCTCCATAGCGGGGGTCAGGGGGGAGCAGTTCTTC
CDR3 protein: CASSSIAGVRGEQFF

J gene: TRBJ2-5
clone size: few
D gene: TRBD2
V gene: TRBV5-6
CDR3 DNA: TGTGCCAGCAGCGGGACTAGCGGGGGAGCGGAGACCCAGTACTTC
CDR3 protein: CASSGTSGGAETQYF

J gene: TRBJ2-7
clone size: -
D gene: -
V gene: TRBV19
CDR3 DNA: TGTGCCACCCCGGGGATCCTCGGCGAGCAGTACTTC
CDR3 protein: CATPGILGEQYF

J gene: TRBJ1-1
clone size: -
D gene: TRBD1
V gene: TRBV29-1
CDR3 DNA: TGCAGCGTTGACACGAACAGGGGTAACACTGAAGCTTTCTTT
CDR3 protein: CSVDTNRGNTEAFF

J gene: TRBJ2-1
clone size: few
D gene: -
V gene: TRBV25-1
CDR3 DNA: TGTGCCAGCAGTTACGGGGGATCCTACAATGAGCAGTTCTTC
CDR3 protein: CASSYGGSYNEQFF

J gene: TRBJ2-7
clone size: -
D gene: -
V gene: TRBV19
CDR3 DNA: TGTGCCAGTAGTCCCTCACGGGTCCGAGGTGGCGAGCAGTACTTC
CDR3 protein: CASSPSRVRGGEQYF

J gene: TRBJ1-4
clone size: -
D gene: TRBD1
V gene: TRBV19
CDR3 DNA: TGTGCCACTCGCGACAGGGGAGGTGAAAAACTGTTTTTT
CDR3 protein: CATRDRGGEKLFF

J gene: TRBJ2-1
clone size: -
D gene: -
V gene: TRBV6-1
CDR3 DNA: TGTGCCAGCAGTGTGTTCGCGGGGAGCTCCTACAATGAGCAGTTCTTC
CDR3 protein: CASSVFAGSSYNEQFF

J gene: TRBJ2-7
clone size: -
D gene: TRBD1
V gene: TRBV6-1
CDR3 DNA: TGTGCCAGCAGCAGGACAGGGGGATTCGAGCAGTACTTC
CDR3 protein: CASSRTGGFEQYF

J gene: TRBJ2-2
clone size: few
D gene: TRBD1
V gene: TRBV9
CDR3 DNA: TGTGCCAGCAGCGGACAGGGGGCTGGCACCGGGGAGCTGTTTTTT
CDR3 protein: CASSGQGAGTGELFF

J gene: TRBJ2-7
clone size: -
D gene: -
V gene: TRBV5-1
CDR3 DNA: TGCGCCAGCAGCCGAGGGACTGGAGTGCTCTACGAGCAGTACTTC
CDR3 protein: CASSRGTGVLYEQYF

J gene: TRBJ1-2
clone size: -
D gene: -
V gene: TRBV7-9
CDR3 DNA: TGTTCCAGCAGCTGGGAGGGCTATGGCTACACCTTC
CDR3 protein: CSSSWEGYGYTF

J gene: TRBJ2-2
clone size: once
D gene: TRBD1
V gene: TRBV18
CDR3 DNA: TGTGCCAGCTCACCGCCCGGGACAGGGATACCCGGGGAGCTGTTTTTT
CDR3 protein: CASSPPGTGIPGELFF

J gene: TRBJ2-7
clone size: -
D gene: -
V gene: TRBV19
CDR3 DNA: TGTGCCAGTAGTCTTCTAGGGACACCTTCCTACGAGCAGTACTTC
CDR3 protein: CASSLLGTPSYEQYF

J gene: TRBJ1-2
clone size: -
D gene: -
V gene: TRBV6-5
CDR3 DNA: TGTGCCAGCAGTTCCCGAAGACAGGTCGGAAATTATGGCTACACCTTC
CDR3 protein: CASSSRRQVGNYGYTF

J gene: TRBJ1-4
clone size: -
D gene: TRBD1
V gene: TRBV18
CDR3 DNA: TGTGCCAGCTCACCAATTACAGGGGTTGATGAAAAACTGTTTTTT
CDR3 protein: CASSPITGVDEKLFF

J gene: TRBJ2-7
clone size: -
D gene: TRBD2
V gene: TRBV7-2
CDR3 DNA: TGTGCCAGCAGCGTCGGACTAGCGGGACTCTCCTACGAGCAGTACTTC
CDR3 protein: CASSVGLAGLSYEQYF

J gene: TRBJ1-5
clone size: few
D gene: TRBD1
V gene: TRBV6-5
CDR3 DNA: TGTGCCAGCAGTTTGGGACAGGGAAAGGGTCAGCCCCAGCATTTT
CDR3 protein: CASSLGQGKGQPQHF

J gene: TRBJ2-2
clone size: -
D gene: -
V gene: TRBV11-2
CDR3 DNA: TGTGCCAGCAGTACCCGGAGAACCGGGGAGCTGTTTTTT
CDR3 protein: CASSTRRTGELFF

J gene: TRBJ1-1
clone size: -
D gene: TRBD1
V gene: TRBV6-5
CDR3 DNA: TGTGCCAGCAGTTACACTCCCGGGACAGGGGACACTGAAGCTTTCTTT
CDR3 protein: CASSYTPGTGDTEAFF

J gene: TRBJ2-5
clone size: -
D gene: -
V gene: TRBV5-1
CDR3 DNA: TGCGCCAGCAGCCTGACGGGGATGTACCAAGAGACCCAGTACTTC
CDR3 protein: CASSLTGMYQETQYF

J gene: TRBJ2-1
clone size: -
D gene: -
V gene: TRBV11-3
CDR3 DNA: TGTGCCAGCACAAGAGATTACAATGAGCAGTTCTTC
CDR3 protein: CASTRDYNEQFF

J gene: TRBJ2-2
clone size: -
D gene: -
V gene: TRBV10-3
CDR3 DNA: TGTGCCATCAGTGAGTCTCAGTTCACCGGGGAGCTGTTTTTT
CDR3 protein: CAISESQFTGELFF

J gene: TRBJ2-5
clone size: -
D gene: -
V gene: TRBV7-9
CDR3 DNA: TGTGCCAGCAGCCCTTATTGGGCAGCCCAAGAGACCCAGTACTTC
CDR3 protein: CASSPYWAAQETQYF

J gene: TRBJ1-4
clone size: -
D gene: -
V gene: TRBV4-3
CDR3 DNA: TGCGCCAGCAGCCAACCCGGACAGAAGGGCGAAAAACTGTTTTTT
CDR3 protein: CASSQPGQKGEKLFF

J gene: TRBJ2-6
clone size: once
D gene: TRBD1
V gene: TRBV19
CDR3 DNA: TGTGCCAGTAGTCAGGGACAGACGTTCTCTGGGGCCAACGTCCTGACTTTC
CDR3 protein: CASSQGQTFSGANVLTF

J gene: TRBJ2-3
clone size: -
D gene: TRBD2
V gene: TRBV13
CDR3 DNA: TGTGCCAGCAGCTTTAGCGGGGGGCGCACAGATACGCAGTATTTT
CDR3 protein: CASSFSGGRTDTQYF

J gene: TRBJ1-2
clone size: -
D gene: -
V gene: TRBV6-5
CDR3 DNA: TGTGCCAGCACCCCCCGGGGATCCGGTGGCTACACCTTC
CDR3 protein: CASTPRGSGGYTF

J gene: TRBJ2-1
clone size: -
D gene: TRBD1
V gene: TRBV7-7
CDR3 DNA: TGTGCCAGCAGCTTAGCGCTGCACGGACAGGGATACAATGAGCAGTTCTTC
CDR3 protein: CASSLALHGQGYNEQFF

J gene: TRBJ1-6
clone size: once
D gene: TRBD1
V gene: TRBV19
CDR3 DNA: TGTGCCAGTAGTTCTTGGGACAGGGAGTTCGATTCACCCCTCCACTTT
CDR3 protein: CASSSWDREFDSPLHF

J gene: TRBJ2-1
clone size: -
D gene: TRBD1
V gene: TRBV27
CDR3 DNA: TGTGCCAGCACCGCCGGGACAGGGTCCTACAATGAGCAGTTCTTC
CDR3 protein: CASTAGTGSYNEQFF

J gene: TRBJ1-1
clone size: -
D gene: -
V gene: TRBV29-1
CDR3 DNA: TGCAGCGTTAACAGTGAAGCTTTCTTT
CDR3 protein: CSVNSEAFF

J gene: TRBJ1-2
clone size: -
D gene: TRBD1
V gene: TRBV7-9
CDR3 DNA: TGTGCCAGCAGCTCTAAACCCGGGACAGCTAACTATGGCTACACCTTC
CDR3 protein: CASSSKPGTANYGYTF